A selection of T cell receptor beta chains follows, all from one sample in a study of tumor-infiltrating lymphocytes in primary liver carcinoma. TCRdb re-called the multiplex PCR reads through MiXCR, storing one row per CDR3 protein. The repertoire holds over 45,000 distinct CDR3 sequences, with about three quarters as singletons. The sample taken for sequencing was liver tumor tissue from sampling region 5. These receptors were taken from a man aged 35 to 55 with primary liver carcinoma and hepatitis B virus infection. Each CDR3 is given with its conserved first and last residue. D genes are given only for firm matches. Clone size is given for some rows only: seen once, a few or many times, or a class if the clone is expanded.

TGCAGCGTTGGGGCAGGTTCACGACAGTACTTC	CSVGAGSRQYF	NA	TRBV29-1	TRBJ2-7	NA
TGCAGCGTTGAAGAGGGGGGTTGGGCAGGGGGCCGTTTCAATGAGCAGTTCTTC	CSVEEGGWAGGRFNEQFF	TRBD1	TRBV29-1	TRBJ2-1	NA
TGTGTCAGCATGGACGCGGGGAGCTCCTATGAGCAGTACTTC	CVSMDAGSSYEQYF	NA	TRBV28	TRBJ2-7	NA
TGTGCCAGCTTCTCTTCGCGGTGGGACTCCGGCTTCGATTACTATGGCCACACCTTC	CASFSSRWDSGFDYYGHTF	NA	TRBV6-6	TRBJ1-2	NA
TGCGCCAGCAGTGAATCGAATGGAAATGAAGCTTTCTTT	CASSESNGNEAFF	NA	TRBV10-2	TRBJ1-1	NA
TGTGCCAGCAATTTATCAGTTGGACTAGCGGGAGGGGGGTACGAGCAGTACTTC	CASNLSVGLAGGGYEQYF	TRBD2	TRBV11-2	TRBJ2-7	few
TGCACCAGCAGCCAAGGGGGCCACCACGAGCAGTACTTC	CTSSQGGHHEQYF	TRBD1	TRBV4-1	TRBJ2-7	once
TGTGCCAGCAGCCCGACAGGGGAACTCGGGAACGAGCAGTACTTC	CASSPTGELGNEQYF	TRBD1	TRBV28	TRBJ2-7	NA
TGTGCCAGCAGTCCCCTCGACACCGGGGAGCTGTTTTTT	CASSPLDTGELFF	NA	TRBV2	TRBJ2-2	NA
TGCGCCAGCAGCCTTGGACAGGGTGCCCCGGAAATTCCCTACGAGCAGTACTTC	CASSLGQGAPEIPYEQYF	TRBD1	TRBV4-1	TRBJ2-7	many
TGCGCCTGCAGCCAAGATACGTCGGGCAGGGAGGGCTACACCTTC	CACSQDTSGREGYTF	NA	TRBV4-1	TRBJ1-2	NA
TGCAGCGTTGGCCAAGGGCTCGGGGACCTGTTTTTT	CSVGQGLGDLFF	NA	TRBV29-1	TRBJ2-2	NA
TGTGCCAGCATCTTATCCGTCGGACTAGCGGGAGGGGGGTATGAGCAGTACTTC	CASILSVGLAGGGYEQYF	TRBD2	TRBV11-2	TRBJ2-7	few
TGCAGCGTTCTTGTTAACGCAGGGGTAGAGACCCAGTACTTC	CSVLVNAGVETQYF	NA	TRBV29-1	TRBJ2-5	many
TGTGCCATTAGTCTGGACAAAAAGACCCAGTACTTC	CAISLDKKTQYF	NA	TRBV10-3	TRBJ2-5	NA
TGTGCCAGCAGTGGGACCATCTACGAGCAGTACTTC	CASSGTIYEQYF	NA	TRBV25-1	TRBJ2-7	many
TGTGCCAGCAGCCCTCAGAGGGGAGCGGGGTCGGATGGCTACACCTTC	CASSPQRGAGSDGYTF	NA	TRBV9	TRBJ1-2	few
TGTGCCAGCAGTCACCAAGGAGGGGCTGAGCAGTTCTTC	CASSHQGGAEQFF	NA	TRBV7-8	TRBJ2-1	many
TGTGCCAGCAGTTACTCTATGCAGGGGTACGAGCAGTACTTC	CASSYSMQGYEQYF	NA	TRBV6-5	TRBJ2-7	many
TGTGCCAGCAGTGTCCTCGCCCTTAATGAAAAACTGTTTTTT	CASSVLALNEKLFF	NA	TRBV6-1	TRBJ1-4	many